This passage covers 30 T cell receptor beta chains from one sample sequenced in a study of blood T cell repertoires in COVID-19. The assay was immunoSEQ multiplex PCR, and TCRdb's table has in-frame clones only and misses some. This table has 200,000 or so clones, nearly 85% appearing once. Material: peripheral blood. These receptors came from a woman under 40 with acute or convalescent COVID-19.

The CDR3 region is CASSLVSATNEKLFF. The CDR3 DNA sequence: TGTGCCAGCAGCTTAGTCTCTGCAACTAATGAAAAACTGTTTTTT. This sequence joins TRBV7-2 and TRBJ1-4; D gene ambiguous. V was trimmed by 1 base and J by 0 bases, leaving 6 bases between them. This CDR3 comprises 15 residues. Germline CDR1 reads SGHTA; CDR2 reads FQGNSA.

This CDR3 reads CASRLRQDNIQYF. The CDR3 nucleotides are TGTGCCAGCAGGTTAAGACAGGATAACATTCAGTACTTC. This chain uses TRBV21-1 with TRBJ2-4; the D call TRBD1 from the table was never checked on the DNA. TRBV21-1 is shown as a pseudogene. The CDR3 is 13 amino acids.

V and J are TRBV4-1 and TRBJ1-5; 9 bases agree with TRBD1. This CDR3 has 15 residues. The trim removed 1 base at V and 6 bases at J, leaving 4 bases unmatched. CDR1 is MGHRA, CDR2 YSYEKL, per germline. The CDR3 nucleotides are TGCGCCAGCAGCCAAGGGGACAGGGTCGGTCAGCCCCAGCATTTT. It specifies CASSQGDRVGQPQHF.

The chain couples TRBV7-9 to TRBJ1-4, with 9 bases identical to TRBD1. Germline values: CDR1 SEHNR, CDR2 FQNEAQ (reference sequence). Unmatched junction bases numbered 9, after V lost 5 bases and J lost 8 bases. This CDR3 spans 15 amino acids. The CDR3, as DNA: TGTGCCAGCAGCCAAGTACAGGGGGCAAAGGAAAAACTGTTTTTT. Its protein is CASSQVQGAKEKLFF. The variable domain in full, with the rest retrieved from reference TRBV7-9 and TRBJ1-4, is DTGVSQNPRHKITKRGQNVTFRCDPISEHNRLYWYRQTLGQGPEFLTYFQNEAQLEKSRLLSDRFSAERPKGSFSTLEIQRTEQGDSAMYLCASSQVQGAKEKLFFGSGTQLSVL.

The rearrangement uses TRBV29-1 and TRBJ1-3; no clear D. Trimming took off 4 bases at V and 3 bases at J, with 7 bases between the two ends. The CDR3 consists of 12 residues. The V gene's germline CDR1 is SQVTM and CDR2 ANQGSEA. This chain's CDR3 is CSVGQNGNTIYF. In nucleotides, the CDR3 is TGCAGCGTTGGCCAGAATGGAAACACCATATATTTT.

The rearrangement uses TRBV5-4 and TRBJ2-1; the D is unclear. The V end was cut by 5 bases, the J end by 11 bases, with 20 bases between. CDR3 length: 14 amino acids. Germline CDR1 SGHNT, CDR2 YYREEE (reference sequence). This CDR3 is CASSSAAPVEKQFF. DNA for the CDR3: TGTGCCAGCAGTTCCGCGGCTCCCGTCGAAAAGCAGTTCTTC.

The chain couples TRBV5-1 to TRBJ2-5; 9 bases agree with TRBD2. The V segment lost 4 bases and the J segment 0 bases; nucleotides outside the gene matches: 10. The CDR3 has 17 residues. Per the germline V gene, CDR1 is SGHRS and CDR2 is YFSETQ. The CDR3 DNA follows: TGCGCCAGCAGCCCCCTCGCTAGCGGGACCTACCAAGAGACCCAGTACTTC. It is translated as CASSPLASGTYQETQYF.

In DNA form, the CDR3 reads TGTGCCAGCAGCTTAGTGTGGGACAGGCCCAACACTGAAGCTTTCTTT. Its translation: CASSLVWDRPNTEAFF. V usage is TRBV7-9 and J usage is TRBJ1-1, with 8 bases identical to TRBD1. Germline loops: CDR1 SEHNR, CDR2 FQNEAQ (reference sequence). The CDR3 loop spans 16 amino acids. Trimming took 1 base from V and 2 from J; bases not matched to a gene: 6.

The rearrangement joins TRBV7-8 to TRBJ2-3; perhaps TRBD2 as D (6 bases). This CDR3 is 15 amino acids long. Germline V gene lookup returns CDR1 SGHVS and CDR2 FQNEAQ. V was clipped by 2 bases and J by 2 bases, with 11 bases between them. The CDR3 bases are TGTGCCAGCAGCTTACCGGGAGACTTCACAGATACGCAGTATTTT. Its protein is CASSLPGDFTDTQYF. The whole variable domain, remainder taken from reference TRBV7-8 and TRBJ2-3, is GAGVSQSPRYKVAKRGQDVALRCDPISGHVSLFWYQQALGQGPEFLTYFQNEAQLDKSGLPSDRFFAERPEGSVSTLKIQRTQQEDSAVYLCASSLPGDFTDTQYFGPGTRLTVL.

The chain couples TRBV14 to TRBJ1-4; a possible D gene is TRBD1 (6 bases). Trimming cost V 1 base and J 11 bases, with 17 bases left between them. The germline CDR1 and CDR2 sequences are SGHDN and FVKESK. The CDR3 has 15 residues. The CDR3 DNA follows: TGTGCCAGCAGCCAAGCCCGACAGGCTTGGGCCAAACTGTTTTTT. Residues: CASSQARQAWAKLFF.

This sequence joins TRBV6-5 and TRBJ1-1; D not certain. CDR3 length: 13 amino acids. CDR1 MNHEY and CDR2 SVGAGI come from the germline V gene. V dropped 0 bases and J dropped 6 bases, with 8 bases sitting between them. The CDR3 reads CASSYSYRSEAFF. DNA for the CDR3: TGTGCCAGCAGTTACTCGTATAGATCTGAAGCTTTCTTT.

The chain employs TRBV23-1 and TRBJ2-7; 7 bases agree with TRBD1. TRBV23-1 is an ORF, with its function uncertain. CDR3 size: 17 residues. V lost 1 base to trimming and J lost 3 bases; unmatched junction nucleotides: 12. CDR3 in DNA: TGCGCCAGCAGTCAATTTTTGGTTGGGCAGGGGGACTACGAGCAGTACTTC. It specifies CASSQFLVGQGDYEQYF.

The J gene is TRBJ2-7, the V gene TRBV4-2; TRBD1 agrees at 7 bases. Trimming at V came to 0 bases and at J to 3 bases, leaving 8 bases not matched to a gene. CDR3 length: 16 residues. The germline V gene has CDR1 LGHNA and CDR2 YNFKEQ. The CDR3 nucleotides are TGTGCCAGCAGCCAAGATATACGACAGGGACACTACGAGCAGTACTTC. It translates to CASSQDIRQGHYEQYF.

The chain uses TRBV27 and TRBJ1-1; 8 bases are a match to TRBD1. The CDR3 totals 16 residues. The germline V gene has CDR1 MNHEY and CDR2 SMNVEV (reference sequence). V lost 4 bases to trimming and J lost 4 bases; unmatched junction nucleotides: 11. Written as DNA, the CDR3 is TGTGCCAGCAGTTCCCTCCAGGGGGCCCTTGCCACTGAAGCTTTCTTT. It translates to CASSSLQGALATEAFF.

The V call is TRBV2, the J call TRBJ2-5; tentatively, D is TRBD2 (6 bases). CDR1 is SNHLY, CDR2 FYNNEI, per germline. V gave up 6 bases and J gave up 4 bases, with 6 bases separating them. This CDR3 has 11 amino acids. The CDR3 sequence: CASRGGETQYF. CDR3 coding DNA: TGTGCCAGCAGGGGGGGAGAGACCCAGTACTTC.

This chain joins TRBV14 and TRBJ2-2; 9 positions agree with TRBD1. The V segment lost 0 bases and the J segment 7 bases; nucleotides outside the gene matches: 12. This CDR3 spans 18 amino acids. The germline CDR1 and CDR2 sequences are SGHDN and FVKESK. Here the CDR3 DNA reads TGTGCCAGCAGCCAAGATATGACAGGGGGTAGTCTTGGCGGGGAGCTGTTTTTT. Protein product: CASSQDMTGGSLGGELFF.

The CDR3 loop reads CASSPGQLGNTIYF. Here the CDR3 DNA reads TGTGCCAGCAGCCCCGGACAGTTGGGAAACACCATATATTTT. The rearrangement links TRBV7-8 to TRBJ1-3; a weak D match, TRBD1 (6 bases). Germline V gives CDR1 SGHVS, CDR2 FQNEAQ. The CDR3 loop spans 14 amino acids. Trimming took 5 bases from V and 4 from J, leaving 12 bases between them.

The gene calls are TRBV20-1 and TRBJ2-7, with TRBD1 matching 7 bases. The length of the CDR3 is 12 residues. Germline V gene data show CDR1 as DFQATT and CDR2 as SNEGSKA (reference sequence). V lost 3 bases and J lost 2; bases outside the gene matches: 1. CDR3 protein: CSASQGAYEQYF. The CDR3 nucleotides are TGCAGTGCTAGTCAGGGGGCCTACGAGCAGTACTTC.

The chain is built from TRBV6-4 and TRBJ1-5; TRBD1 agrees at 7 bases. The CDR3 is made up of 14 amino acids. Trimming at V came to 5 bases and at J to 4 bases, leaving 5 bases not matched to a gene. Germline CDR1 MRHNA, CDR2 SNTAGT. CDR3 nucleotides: TGTGCCAGCAGTCCCGGGACAGAAAATCAGCCCCAGCATTTT. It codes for CASSPGTENQPQHF.

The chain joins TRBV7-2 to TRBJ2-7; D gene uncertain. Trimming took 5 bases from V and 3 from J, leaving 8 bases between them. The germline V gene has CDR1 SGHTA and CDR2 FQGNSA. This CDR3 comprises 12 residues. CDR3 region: CASSPSDYEQYF. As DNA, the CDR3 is TGTGCCAGCAGCCCTAGTGACTACGAGCAGTACTTC.

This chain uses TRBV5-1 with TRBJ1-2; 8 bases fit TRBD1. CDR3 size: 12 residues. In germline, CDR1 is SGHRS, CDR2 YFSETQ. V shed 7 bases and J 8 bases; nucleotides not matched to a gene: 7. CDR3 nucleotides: TGCGCCAGCCGGACAGGGCTGGGGGGCTACACCTTC. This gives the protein CASRTGLGGYTF.

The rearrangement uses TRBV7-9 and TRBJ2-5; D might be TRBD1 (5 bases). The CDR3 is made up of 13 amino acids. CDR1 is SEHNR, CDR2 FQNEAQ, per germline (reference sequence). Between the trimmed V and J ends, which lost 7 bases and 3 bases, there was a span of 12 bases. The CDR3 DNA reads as TGTGCCAGCATATCAGGGTGGGAAGAGACCCAGTACTTC. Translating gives CASISGWEETQYF.

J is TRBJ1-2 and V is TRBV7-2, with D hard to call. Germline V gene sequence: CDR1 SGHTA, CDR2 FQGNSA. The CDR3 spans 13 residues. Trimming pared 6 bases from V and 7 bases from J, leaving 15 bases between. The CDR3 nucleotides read TGTGCCAGCAGTCCGATAACGACTGGTGGCTACACCTTC. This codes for CASSPITTGGYTF.

In DNA, the CDR3 is TGTGCCAGCAGCTTAGCAAGGAGACTAGCGGGAGGCCGCTCCTACGAGCAGTACTTC. This gives the protein CASSLARRLAGGRSYEQYF. This chain joins TRBV7-9 and TRBJ2-7; TRBD2 matches 13 bases. Germline loops: CDR1 SEHNR, CDR2 FQNEAQ (reference sequence). This CDR3 is 19 amino acids long. The V and J ends lost 0 bases and 0 bases, in that order; junction bases with no gene match: 8.

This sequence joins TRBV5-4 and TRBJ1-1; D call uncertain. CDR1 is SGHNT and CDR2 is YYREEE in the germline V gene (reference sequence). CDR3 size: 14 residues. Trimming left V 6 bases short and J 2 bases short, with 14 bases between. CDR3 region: CASTLEIGNTEAFF. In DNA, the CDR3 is TGTGCCAGCACCCTGGAGATCGGTAACACTGAAGCTTTCTTT.

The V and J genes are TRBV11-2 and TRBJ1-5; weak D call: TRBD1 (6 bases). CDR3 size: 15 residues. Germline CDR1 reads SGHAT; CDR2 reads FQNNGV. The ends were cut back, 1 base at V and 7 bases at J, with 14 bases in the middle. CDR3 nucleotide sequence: TGTGCCAGCAGCTTAGGCCAGGGCAGGGGCCAGCCCCAGCATTTT. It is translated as CASSLGQGRGQPQHF.

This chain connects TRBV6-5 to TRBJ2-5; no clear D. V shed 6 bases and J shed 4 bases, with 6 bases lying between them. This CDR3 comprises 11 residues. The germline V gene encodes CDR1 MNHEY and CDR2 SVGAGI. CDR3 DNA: TGTGCCAGCAGACAGTTAGAGACCCAGTACTTC. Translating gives CASRQLETQYF.

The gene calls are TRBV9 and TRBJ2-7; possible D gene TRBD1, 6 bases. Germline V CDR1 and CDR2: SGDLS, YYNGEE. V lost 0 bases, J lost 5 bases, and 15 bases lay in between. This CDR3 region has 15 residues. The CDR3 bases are TGTGCCAGCAGCGTAGGTGTGGGGGCGGAGCACGAGCAGTACTTC. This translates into CASSVGVGAEHEQYF.

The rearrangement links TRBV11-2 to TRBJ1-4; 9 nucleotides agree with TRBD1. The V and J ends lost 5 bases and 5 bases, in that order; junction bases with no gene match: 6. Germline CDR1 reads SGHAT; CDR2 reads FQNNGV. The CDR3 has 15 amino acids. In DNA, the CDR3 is TGTGCCAGCAGCCCGGGACAGGGTGGGAATGAAAAACTGTTTTTT. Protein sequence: CASSPGQGGNEKLFF.

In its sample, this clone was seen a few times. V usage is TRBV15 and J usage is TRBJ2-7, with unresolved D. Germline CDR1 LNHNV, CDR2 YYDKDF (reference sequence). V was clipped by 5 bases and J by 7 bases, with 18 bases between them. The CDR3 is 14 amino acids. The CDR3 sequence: CATSLRNTEREQYF. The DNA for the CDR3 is TGTGCCACCAGCCTCCGAAACACAGAGAGAGAGCAGTACTTC.